What follows describes a single T cell receptor beta chain. These data come from a study of blood T cell repertoires in COVID-19. The germline V gene encodes CDR1 SGHRS and CDR2 YFSETQ. V dropped 6 bases and J dropped 7 bases, with 16 bases sitting between them. The CDR3 length is 13 residues. Sequencing was performed with immunoSEQ multiplex PCR; in TCRdb, only in-frame clones are kept and a portion is missing. The sample lists around 250,000 clones; around 89% were seen once. Sequencing was performed on PBMCs or T cells enriched from blood (not recorded which). The chain links TRBV5-1 to TRBJ1-1, with D possibly matching TRBD1 (6 bases). The receptor's source is a woman aged 30 to 39 who had recovered from COVID-19. The chain's CDR3 is CASIGGTGSEAFF. For the CDR3, the DNA is TGCGCCAGCATTGGGGGCACGGGAAGTGAAGCTTTCTTT.